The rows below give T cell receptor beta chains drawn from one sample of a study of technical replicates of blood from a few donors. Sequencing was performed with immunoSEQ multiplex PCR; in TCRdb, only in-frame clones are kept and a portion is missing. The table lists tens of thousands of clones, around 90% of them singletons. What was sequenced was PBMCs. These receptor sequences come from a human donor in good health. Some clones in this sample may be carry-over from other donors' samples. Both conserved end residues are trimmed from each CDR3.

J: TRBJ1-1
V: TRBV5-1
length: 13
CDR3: ASSLVIGQNTEAF

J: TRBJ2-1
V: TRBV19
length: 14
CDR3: ASSITGEGPNNEQF

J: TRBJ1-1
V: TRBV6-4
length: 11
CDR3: ASQAGENTEAF

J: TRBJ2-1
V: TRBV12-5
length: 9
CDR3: ASALSNEQF

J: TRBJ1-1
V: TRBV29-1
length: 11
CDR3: STWGGPNTEAF

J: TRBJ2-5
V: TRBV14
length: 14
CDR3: ASSQGSGRSWETQY

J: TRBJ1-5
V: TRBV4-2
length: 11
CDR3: ASSQGGGQPQH

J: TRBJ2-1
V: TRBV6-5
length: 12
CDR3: ASSYYGTYNEQF

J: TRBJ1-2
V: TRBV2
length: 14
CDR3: ASSEGGTGANYGYT

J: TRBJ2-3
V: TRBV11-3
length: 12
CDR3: ASSPGLAQDTQY

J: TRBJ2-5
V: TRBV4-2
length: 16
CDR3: ASSQAIPGYSDQETQY

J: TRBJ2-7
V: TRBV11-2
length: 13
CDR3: ASSNSQRSIYVQY

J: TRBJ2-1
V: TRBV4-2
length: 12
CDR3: ASSQDVVIPEQF

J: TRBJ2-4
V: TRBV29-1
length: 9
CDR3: SGRQGNIQY

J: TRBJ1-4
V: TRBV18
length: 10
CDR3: ASSTGDEKLF

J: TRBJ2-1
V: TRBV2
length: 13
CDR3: ASSAGQGARNEQF

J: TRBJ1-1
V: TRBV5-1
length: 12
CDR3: ASSRGTASYEAF

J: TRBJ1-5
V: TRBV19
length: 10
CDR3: ASRQALGPQH

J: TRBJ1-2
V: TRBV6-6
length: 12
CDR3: ASSPSGSGDLTT

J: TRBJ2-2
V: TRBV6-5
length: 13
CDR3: ASRTGTVGIGELF

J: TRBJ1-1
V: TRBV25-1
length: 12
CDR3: ASSELDNRGGAF

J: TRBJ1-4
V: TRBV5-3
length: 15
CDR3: ARSPTRTGGRNEKLF

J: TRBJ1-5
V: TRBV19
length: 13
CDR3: ASTSLLLGGQPQH

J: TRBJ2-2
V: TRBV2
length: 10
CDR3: ASSEAGGELF

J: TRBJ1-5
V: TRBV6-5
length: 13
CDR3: ASSYRGQSNQPQH

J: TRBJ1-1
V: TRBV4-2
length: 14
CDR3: ASSPKTGGRGGEGF

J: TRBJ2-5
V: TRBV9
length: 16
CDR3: ASSEGTSGGAVIETQY

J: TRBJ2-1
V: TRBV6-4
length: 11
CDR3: ASSEGTFNEQF

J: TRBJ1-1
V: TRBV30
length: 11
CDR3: AWSVNVYTEAF

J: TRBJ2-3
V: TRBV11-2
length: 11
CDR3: ASSLGLADTQY

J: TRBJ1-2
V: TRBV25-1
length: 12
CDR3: ASLPMGAGYGYT

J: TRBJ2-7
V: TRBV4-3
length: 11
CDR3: ASSQERSRGMH

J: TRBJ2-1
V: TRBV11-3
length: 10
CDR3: ASSTGEREQF

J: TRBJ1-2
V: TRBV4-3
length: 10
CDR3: ASSQVTGGYT

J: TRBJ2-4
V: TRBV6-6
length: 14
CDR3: ASSYGTVDAKNIQY

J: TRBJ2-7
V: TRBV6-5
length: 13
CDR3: ASSLRDRGSYEQY

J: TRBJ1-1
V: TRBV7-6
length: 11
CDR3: ASSLQRGGEAF

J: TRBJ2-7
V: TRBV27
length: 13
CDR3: ASSSGGGGLYEQY

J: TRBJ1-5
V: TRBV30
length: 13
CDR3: AWSVPDRVNQPQH

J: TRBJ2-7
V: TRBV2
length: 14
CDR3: ASSGLRDLIPIEQY

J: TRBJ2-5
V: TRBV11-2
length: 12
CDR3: ASSLVGGSGTQY

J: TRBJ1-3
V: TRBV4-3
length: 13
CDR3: ASSQDPTVGNTIY

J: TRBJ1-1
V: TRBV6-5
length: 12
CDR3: ASSYGTLNTEAF

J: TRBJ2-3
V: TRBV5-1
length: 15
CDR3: ASSLAPSGRKTDTQY

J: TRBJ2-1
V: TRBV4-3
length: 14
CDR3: ASSQGAAGSYNEQF

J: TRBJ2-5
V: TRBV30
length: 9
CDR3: AGELGETQY

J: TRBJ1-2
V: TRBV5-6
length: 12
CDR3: ASSLTGSSDGYT

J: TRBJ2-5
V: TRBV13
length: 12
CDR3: ASSLRGPQETQY

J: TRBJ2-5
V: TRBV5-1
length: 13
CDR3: ASSLVLALQETQY

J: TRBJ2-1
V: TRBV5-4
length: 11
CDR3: ACTGNNANEQF